These 22 T cell receptor beta chains were all obtained from the same sample, sequenced in a study of cytomegalovirus exposure and HLA in healthy donors. The PCR was carried out with 60 Vbeta primers and 13 Jbeta primers. TCRdb keeps only in-frame clones here, not all; method: immunoSEQ multiplex PCR. This sample has about 110,000 clones; about 70% occur once, and the top ten carry roughly 0.9%. Source material: PBMCs. Receptors originate from a woman aged 30 to 39 in good health and CMV-seronegative.

J is TRBJ1-1 and V is TRBV5-6; 9 bases are a match to TRBD1. CDR1 is SGHDT and CDR2 is YYEEEE in the germline V gene. The CDR3 runs to 12 residues. V lost 5 bases, J lost 8 bases, and 4 bases stayed unmatched. The CDR3 nucleotides read TGTGCCAGCAGGTGGGGACAGGGAGAAGCTTTCTTT. It encodes CASRWGQGEAFF. Using reference TRBV5-6 and TRBJ1-1 for the parts outside the CDR3, the full variable domain is DAGVTQSPTHLIKTRGQQVTLRCSPKSGHDTVSWYQQALGQGPQFIFQYYEEEERQRGNFPDRFSGHQFPNYSSELNVNALLLGDSALYLCASRWGQGEAFFGQGTRLTVV.

The chain is built from TRBV7-9 and TRBJ1-4; possible D gene TRBD1, 6 bases. This CDR3 contains 18 residues. V lost 3 bases to trimming and J lost 5 bases, with 22 bases between them. Germline V gene data show CDR1 as SEHNR and CDR2 as FQNEAQ (reference sequence). This CDR3 is CASSFTQGTIRGNEKLFF. In nucleotides, the CDR3 is TGTGCCAGCAGCTTCACGCAGGGGACGATCCGGGGAAATGAAAAACTGTTTTTT.

This clone was seen a few times. The chain carries TRBV4-3 and TRBJ2-1; 10 positions match TRBD2. The germline CDR1 and CDR2 sequences are LGHNA and YSLEER. CDR3 length: 16 amino acids. With 3 bases clipped from V and 9 bases from J, the junction kept 11 bases outside the gene matches. The CDR3: CASSQNPAGGPGEQFF. The CDR3 DNA reads TGCGCCAGCAGCCAGAACCCAGCGGGGGGGCCCGGTGAGCAGTTCTTC.

V gene TRBV27 combines with J gene TRBJ2-7; the D gene is possibly TRBD1 (8 bases). From germline, CDR1 is MNHEY and CDR2 SMNVEV (reference sequence). The CDR3 is 15 amino acids. V shed 7 bases and J shed 2 bases, with 18 bases lying between them. Here the CDR3 reads CASTSGGGGTYEQYF. CDR3 sequence (DNA): TGTGCCAGCACCTCAGGGGGCGGGGGTACCTACGAGCAGTACTTC.

The rearrangement joins TRBV7-9 to TRBJ2-7; no definite D call. Germline V gives CDR1 SEHNR, CDR2 FQNEAQ (reference sequence). The CDR3 runs 11 residues. V lost 3 bases and J 7 bases, leaving 7 bases between the germline ends. DNA for the CDR3: TGTGCCAGCAGCTTCCACGGGGAGCAGTACTTC. This translates into CASSFHGEQYF.

This sequence joins TRBV30 and TRBJ2-7, with TRBD2 as a possible D gene (6 bases). Trimming stripped 3 bases from V and 6 bases from J, with 21 bases between. Germline assignment: CDR1 GTSNPN and CDR2 SVGIG (reference sequence). The CDR3 totals 15 residues. The CDR3 sequence: CAWSGSGGQPGEQYF. Here the CDR3 DNA reads TGTGCCTGGAGCGGATCCGGAGGGCAGCCTGGCGAGCAGTACTTC. Full variable domain (remainder filled in from reference TRBV30 and TRBJ2-7): SQTIHQWPATLVQPVGSPLSLECTVEGTSNPNLYWYRQAAGRGLQLLFYSVGIGQISSEVPQNLSASRPQDRQFILSSKKLLLSDSGFYLCAWSGSGGQPGEQYFGPGTRLTVT.

The V and J genes are TRBV9 and TRBJ1-1; no reliable D call. The V gene lost 4 bases and the J gene lost 3 bases, with 13 bases spanning the gap. Germline V gene sequence: CDR1 SGDLS, CDR2 YYNGEE. The CDR3 consists of 14 residues. CDR3 in amino acids: CASSPPTPDTEAFF. CDR3 coding DNA: TGTGCCAGCAGCCCCCCCACGCCGGACACTGAAGCTTTCTTT.

The chain joins TRBV5-1 to TRBJ1-1, with 8 bases that match TRBD1. V gave up 5 bases and J gave up 0 bases; unmatched junction bases: 0. CDR3 length: 13 residues. Germline CDR1 SGHRS, CDR2 YFSETQ. The CDR3 is CASRDRVNTEAFF. The CDR3 DNA is TGCGCCAGCAGGGACAGGGTGAACACTGAAGCTTTCTTT.

The rearrangement uses TRBV5-1 and TRBJ2-7; TRBD1 agrees at 8 bases. The V gene's germline CDR1 is SGHRS and CDR2 YFSETQ. The J segment lost 5 bases and the V segment lost 2 bases, leaving 6 bases of the junction unmatched. The CDR3 spans 14 residues. Here the CDR3 reads CASSFQGASNEQYF. DNA of the CDR3: TGCGCCAGCAGCTTTCAGGGGGCGAGCAACGAGCAGTACTTC. Looking up the rest from reference TRBV5-1 and TRBJ2-7 gives the full variable domain: KAGVTQTPRYLIKTRGQQVTLSCSPISGHRSVSWYQQTPGQGLQFLFEYFSETQRNKGNFPGRFSGRQFSNSRSEMNVSTLELGDSALYLCASSFQGASNEQYFGPGTRLTVT.

The rearrangement uses TRBV5-1 and TRBJ1-1; D is possibly TRBD1 (6 bases). V lost 9 bases and J 1 base, leaving 16 bases between the germline ends. CDR3 length: 14 amino acids. CDR1 is SGHRS, CDR2 YFSETQ, per germline. The CDR3 region is CATRGHPSNTEAFF. Written as DNA, the CDR3 is TGCGCCACCAGGGGACACCCCTCGAACACTGAAGCTTTCTTT.

The chain recombines TRBV5-1 with TRBJ2-7; D possibly corresponds to TRBD2 (6 bases). Trimming pared 4 bases from V and 7 bases from J, leaving 18 bases between. This CDR3 region has 14 residues. CDR1 SGHRS and CDR2 YFSETQ come from the germline V gene. In DNA, the CDR3 is TGCGCCAGCAGCGTTGGGACTCCTTCGGGTGAGCAGTACTTC. This sequence encodes CASSVGTPSGEQYF.

The V call is TRBV6-1, the J call TRBJ1-1; 7 bases fit TRBD1. The CDR3 loop spans 15 amino acids. CDR1 and CDR2 (germline): MNHNS, SASEGT. Germline trimming cut 5 bases from V and 4 bases from J; bases unmatched to any gene: 10. DNA for the CDR3: TGTGCCAGCAGTATCCAGCGGACAGGAGGCACTGAAGCTTTCTTT. Protein product: CASSIQRTGGTEAFF.

V gene TRBV7-9 combines with J gene TRBJ1-1; D is uncertain. From germline, CDR1 is SEHNR and CDR2 FQNEAQ (reference sequence). This CDR3 comprises 12 residues. V was cut by 5 bases and J by 7 bases, with 11 bases left in between. The CDR3 region has the DNA TGTGCCAGCAGCCCACGGGGTAGTGAAGCTTTCTTT. It specifies CASSPRGSEAFF. Full variable domain (missing parts from reference TRBV7-9 and TRBJ1-1): DTGVSQNPRHKITKRGQNVTFRCDPISEHNRLYWYRQTLGQGPEFLTYFQNEAQLEKSRLLSDRFSAERPKGSFSTLEIQRTEQGDSAMYLCASSPRGSEAFFGQGTRLTVV.

The V gene is TRBV2, the J gene TRBJ1-1; D unclear. Per germline, CDR1 SNHLY and CDR2 FYNNEI. The CDR3 spans 13 residues. Trimming removed 8 bases from V and 4 bases from J, with 14 bases in between. This CDR3 reads CASEPIIGTEAFF. The CDR3 coding sequence is TGTGCCAGCGAACCCATCATCGGCACTGAAGCTTTCTTT.

This clone was counted a few times. This chain uses TRBV5-6 with TRBJ2-1; 8 bases match TRBD2. Per germline, CDR1 SGHDT and CDR2 YYEEEE. The length of the CDR3 is 15 residues. V was clipped by 4 bases and J by 7 bases; unmatched bases: 10. The CDR3 protein is CASSPRSGSLNEQFF. The CDR3 DNA is TGTGCCAGCAGCCCGAGGAGCGGGAGTCTTAATGAGCAGTTCTTC. The entire variable domain, with the rest obtained from reference TRBV5-6 and TRBJ2-1, is as follows: DAGVTQSPTHLIKTRGQQVTLRCSPKSGHDTVSWYQQALGQGPQFIFQYYEEEERQRGNFPDRFSGHQFPNYSSELNVNALLLGDSALYLCASSPRSGSLNEQFFGPGTRLTVL.

This clone has a single count. This chain links TRBV5-1 with TRBJ2-7; weak D call: TRBD1 (7 bases). V lost 2 bases, J lost 4 bases, and 13 bases lay in between. CDR1 and CDR2 (germline): SGHRS, YFSETQ. The CDR3 is made up of 14 amino acids. CDR3 nucleotides: TGCGCCAGCAGCTTAAAACAGGGGACTTACGAGCAGTACTTC. Translation: CASSLKQGTYEQYF.

The V and J genes are TRBV27 and TRBJ1-1; 7 bases line up with TRBD1. The CDR3 covers 11 residues. With 10 bases clipped from V and 11 bases from J, the junction kept 10 bases outside the gene matches. Germline assignment: CDR1 MNHEY and CDR2 SMNVEV (reference sequence). CDR3 region: CATPRDSQAFF. In nucleotides, the CDR3 is TGTGCCACTCCCAGGGACAGTCAGGCTTTCTTT.

The chain is built from TRBV2 and TRBJ2-1; possibly TRBD1 for D (5 bases). The CDR3 has 10 amino acids. Germline loops: CDR1 SNHLY, CDR2 FYNNEI. Trimming shortened V by 5 bases and J by 9 bases, and 5 bases separated the two germline ends. The CDR3 is CASSQGEQFF. DNA for the CDR3: TGTGCCAGCAGTCAGGGTGAGCAGTTCTTC.

This clone was observed a handful of times. J is TRBJ2-5 and V is TRBV6-1; no definite D call. V was shortened by 3 bases and J by 9 bases, with 11 bases between the two germline ends. The CDR3 loop spans 12 amino acids. Germline CDR1 is MNHNS and CDR2 is SASEGT. CDR3 protein: CASSDSYWSQYF. DNA of the CDR3: TGTGCCAGCAGTGACTCCTATTGGTCCCAGTACTTC.

This clone was picked up a small number of times. The gene calls are TRBV29-1 and TRBJ2-3, with 8 nucleotides matching TRBD2. Trimming cost V 1 base and J 4 bases; bases outside gene matches: 10. The CDR3 is made up of 16 amino acids. Germline CDR1 is SQVTM and CDR2 is ANQGSEA. The CDR3, as DNA: TGCAGCGTTGAAGTCCTGAGCGGGAGCCTTCCAGATACGCAGTATTTT. Residues: CSVEVLSGSLPDTQYF.

This clone was observed a handful of times. This specimen includes other DNA sequences encoding the same CDR3. The CDR3, as DNA: TGTGCCAGCAGCTCCCGACAGGGAAATGGCTACACCTTC. It specifies CASSSRQGNGYTF. The V and J genes are TRBV7-2 and TRBJ1-2, with TRBD1 matching 7 bases. V was clipped by 4 bases and J by 6 bases; unmatched bases: 5. The CDR3 length is 13 residues. From germline, CDR1 is SGHTA and CDR2 FQGNSA.

The CDR3 DNA follows: TGTGCCAGCAGTCACAGTAACACCGGGGAGCTGTTTTTT. As protein: CASSHSNTGELFF. The chain combines TRBV27 with TRBJ2-2; D remains ambiguous. V lost 5 bases and J lost 2, with 6 bases in between. Germline CDR1 reads MNHEY; CDR2 reads SMNVEV (reference sequence). The CDR3 spans 13 residues.